Below, 26 T cell receptor beta chains from the same sample are listed, as sequenced in a study of T cell changes during pregnancy in multiple sclerosis. Only in-frame clones appear in the TCRdb table, and some are missing; sequencing was by immunoSEQ multiplex PCR. The sample consists of about 60,000 clones, 75% to 95% of them appearing once. The source material was peripheral blood, sampled before pregnancy. The receptors stem from a female donor with multiple sclerosis, enrolled in a pregnancy study.

V usage is TRBV9 and J usage is TRBJ2-3; 7 nucleotides align to TRBD2. Per germline, CDR1 SGDLS and CDR2 YYNGEE. CDR3 length equals 16 residues. V dropped 5 bases and J dropped 5; count of bases not matched to a gene: 14. The CDR3 is CASSSPGGEILDTQYF. CDR3 in DNA: TGTGCCAGCAGTTCCCCTGGGGGGGAGATATTAGATACGCAGTATTTT.

This chain uses TRBV25-1 with TRBJ2-5; 9 nucleotides match TRBD2. The V gene's germline CDR1 is MGHDK and CDR2 SYGVNS. The V segment lost 4 bases and the J segment 5 bases; nucleotides outside the gene matches: 11. This CDR3 has 16 residues. The CDR3 region is CASSAASGGLGETQYF. CDR3 coding DNA: TGTGCCAGCAGTGCCGCGAGCGGGGGGCTAGGGGAGACCCAGTACTTC. The entire variable domain, with the rest obtained from reference TRBV25-1 and TRBJ2-5, is as follows: EADIYQTPRYLVIGTGKKITLECSQTMGHDKMYWYQQDPGMELHLIHYSYGVNSTEKGDLSSESTVSRIRTEHFPLTLESARPSHTSQYLCASSAASGGLGETQYFGPGTRLLVL.

Here the CDR3 DNA reads TGTGCCAGCAGCTTAGGACAGGGGTTAGGCGAGACCCAGTACTTC. Translation: CASSLGQGLGETQYF. The chain combines TRBV7-2 with TRBJ2-5, with 8 bases identical to TRBD1. The CDR3 runs 15 residues. The germline CDR1 and CDR2 sequences are SGHTA and FQGNSA. V was pared by 1 base and J by 5 bases, with 6 bases of the junction left unmatched.

This rearrangement joins TRBV15 to TRBJ1-1, with a possible D match to TRBD1 (5 bases). The germline V gene encodes CDR1 LNHNV and CDR2 YYDKDF (reference sequence). V lost 3 bases and J 2 bases, leaving 13 bases between the germline ends. The length of the CDR3 is 15 residues. The CDR3 DNA sequence: TGTGCCACCAGCAGTCGACAGAACGTAAACACTGAAGCTTTCTTT. This encodes CATSSRQNVNTEAFF.

The chain recombines TRBV9 with TRBJ2-3, with D maybe TRBD2 (6 bases). The germline CDR1 and CDR2 sequences are SGDLS and YYNGEE. The CDR3 spans 13 residues. Trimming cost V 5 bases and J 0 bases, with 7 bases left between them. CDR3 residues: CASRGTSTDTQYF. For the CDR3, the DNA is TGTGCCAGCAGAGGGACTAGCACAGATACGCAGTATTTT.

The rearrangement links TRBV15 to TRBJ1-4; 8 nucleotides agree with TRBD1. V trimming: 5 bases; J trimming: 8 bases; junction bases outside the gene matches: 7. The CDR3 sequence is 14 residues long. The germline CDR1 and CDR2 sequences are LNHNV and YYDKDF (reference sequence). CDR3 in amino acids: CATSGRTGREKLFF. The CDR3 DNA reads TGTGCCACCAGCGGGAGGACAGGGCGCGAAAAACTGTTTTTT.

V gene TRBV16 combines with J gene TRBJ1-1; 8 nucleotides agree with TRBD1. There are 15 residues in the CDR3. Trimming cost V 4 bases and J 11 bases; bases outside gene matches: 15. In germline, CDR1 is KGHSY, CDR2 FQNENV. The CDR3 coding sequence is TGTGCCAGCAGCCTGCCCGCCCAGGGGGCAAGGTTGGCTTTCTTT. It is translated as CASSLPAQGARLAFF.

The chain recombines TRBV4-1 with TRBJ2-3; TRBD1 aligns across 10 bases. The V gene end was trimmed by 4 bases and the J gene end by 0 bases; junction bases not matched to a gene: 4. The CDR3 length is 16 residues. Germline loops: CDR1 MGHRA, CDR2 YSYEKL. CDR3 DNA sequence: TGCGCCAGCAGCCCCGGGACAGGGGTTAGCACAGATACGCAGTATTTT. It is translated as CASSPGTGVSTDTQYF.

The V gene is TRBV2, the J gene TRBJ2-2; TRBD1 matches at 7 bases. The CDR3 length is 14 residues. V was pared by 7 bases and J by 4 bases, with 6 bases of the junction left unmatched. CDR1 SNHLY and CDR2 FYNNEI come from the germline V gene. CDR3 in amino acids: CASNFGQATGELFF. In DNA form, the CDR3 reads TGTGCCAGCAATTTCGGACAGGCCACCGGGGAGCTGTTTTTT.

The rearrangement links TRBV7-3 to TRBJ2-1; 11 positions match TRBD1. Germline lookup yields CDR1 SGHTA and CDR2 FQGTGA. Trimming took 3 bases from V and 7 from J; bases not matched to a gene: 5. CDR3 length: 15 residues. For the CDR3, the DNA is TGTGCCAGCAGCTTGGGACAGGGGGGACTTAATGAGCAGTTCTTC. Its translation is CASSLGQGGLNEQFF.

The chain employs TRBV5-5 and TRBJ1-2; 10 bases line up with TRBD1. This CDR3 has 14 amino acids. The germline V gene encodes CDR1 SGHKS and CDR2 YYEKEE (reference sequence). V lost 4 bases to trimming and J lost 8 bases; unmatched junction nucleotides: 8. The CDR3 sequence is CASSPGQGIGGYTF. For the CDR3, the DNA is TGTGCCAGCAGCCCGGGACAGGGGATAGGGGGCTACACCTTC. Full variable domain (outside the CDR3, taken from reference TRBV5-5 and TRBJ1-2): DAGVTQSPTHLIKTRGQQVTLRCSPISGHKSVSWYQQVLGQGPQFIFQYYEKEERGRGNFPDRFSARQFPNYSSELNVNALLLGDSALYLCASSPGQGIGGYTFGSGTRLTVV.

This rearrangement joins TRBV27 to TRBJ1-3; D may be TRBD1 (6 bases). The CDR3 has 14 amino acids. Germline V lookup: CDR1 MNHEY, CDR2 SMNVEV (reference sequence). V was trimmed by 5 bases and J by 3 bases, leaving 11 bases between them. Here the CDR3 DNA reads TGTGCCAGCAGTACAGGGCTTAATGGAAACACCATATATTTT. It codes for CASSTGLNGNTIYF.

The V and J genes are TRBV9 and TRBJ1-4, with TRBD1 matching 7 bases. Germline V CDR1 and CDR2: SGDLS, YYNGEE. V lost 4 bases to trimming and J lost 8 bases; unmatched junction nucleotides: 8. The CDR3 is 14 residues long. CDR3 nucleotides: TGTGCCAGCAGCACAGACAGGGAGGAGGAAAAACTGTTTTTT. This codes for CASSTDREEEKLFF.

This clone showed up just a few times. V is TRBV27 and J is TRBJ2-3; 8 bases are shared with TRBD2. The germline CDR1 and CDR2 sequences are MNHEY and SMNVEV (reference sequence). This CDR3 comprises 15 residues. V trimming: 6 bases; J trimming: 2 bases; junction bases outside the gene matches: 7. Here the CDR3 reads CASRTGGFVTDTQYF. DNA of the CDR3: TGTGCCAGCAGGACGGGGGGGTTTGTCACAGATACGCAGTATTTT.

This chain links TRBV7-3 with TRBJ2-3; possible D gene TRBD1, 5 bases. This CDR3 contains 13 residues. V was shortened by 2 bases and J by 5 bases, with 8 bases between the two germline ends. The V gene's germline CDR1 is SGHTA and CDR2 FQGTGA. The CDR3 reads CASSLGAGDTQYF. For the CDR3, the DNA is TGTGCCAGCAGCTTAGGGGCAGGAGATACGCAGTATTTT.

This clone has a single count. The V and J genes are TRBV2 and TRBJ1-2, with 7 positions matching TRBD1. The germline CDR1 and CDR2 sequences are SNHLY and FYNNEI. V gave up 3 bases and J gave up 7 bases; unmatched junction bases: 5. The CDR3 is made up of 13 amino acids. The CDR3 DNA sequence: TGTGCCAGCAGTGACCGGACAGGTGGTGGCTACACCTTC. Translating gives CASSDRTGGGYTF.

V usage is TRBV9 and J usage is TRBJ1-2; no definite D call. V was trimmed by 3 bases and J by 4 bases, leaving 10 bases between them. Germline assignment: CDR1 SGDLS and CDR2 YYNGEE. The CDR3 has 13 amino acids. For the CDR3, the DNA is TGTGCCAGCAGCGACCGAGGGAGCTATGGCTACACCTTC. Protein product: CASSDRGSYGYTF.

The chain has TRBV28 and TRBJ2-2; D possibly corresponds to TRBD1 (5 bases). Germline V gene sequence: CDR1 MDHEN, CDR2 SYDVKM. Trimming shortened V by 10 bases and J by 1 base, and 10 bases separated the two germline ends. The CDR3 is 13 amino acids. The CDR3 protein is CATRRGNTGELFF. Here the CDR3 DNA reads TGTGCCACCCGAAGGGGGAACACCGGGGAGCTGTTTTTT.

The V call is TRBV23-1, the J call TRBJ2-7, with a tentative D call TRBD1 (6 bases). TRBV23-1 is sorted into the ORF group, with uncertain function. The CDR3 covers 16 residues. V was clipped by 4 bases and J by 3 bases, with 19 bases between them. In DNA, the CDR3 is TGCGCCAGCAGTCCCCCCCCCAGGGGACCGCTCTACGAGCAGTACTTC. Translating gives CASSPPPRGPLYEQYF.

This sequence joins TRBV12-5 and TRBJ2-3; possibly TRBD1 for D (5 bases). In germline, CDR1 is LGHNT, CDR2 FRNRAP. V was pared by 1 base and J by 4 bases, with 15 bases between. This CDR3 is built from 16 residues. DNA of the CDR3: TGTGCTAGTGGTTTGGGGTCTTCCCTAGGGGCAGATACGCAGTATTTT. This gives the protein CASGLGSSLGADTQYF.

This rearrangement joins TRBV6-5 to TRBJ2-6; D gene unclear. The germline V gene has CDR1 MNHEY and CDR2 SVGAGI. The CDR3 runs 15 residues. V was cut by 6 bases and J by 0 bases, with 9 bases left in between. The CDR3 DNA reads TGTGCCAGCAGCTTGAGTATCTCTGGGGCCAACGTCCTGACTTTC. Protein: CASSLSISGANVLTF.

V is TRBV6-4 and J is TRBJ1-1; D might be TRBD1 (6 bases). V lost 6 bases and J 5 bases, leaving 13 bases between the germline ends. The CDR3 has 13 amino acids. Per the germline V gene, CDR1 is MRHNA and CDR2 is SNTAGT. DNA of the CDR3: TGTGCCAGCAGGGAAACAGGGAAGACTGAAGCTTTCTTT. It specifies CASRETGKTEAFF.

This chain uses TRBV18 with TRBJ2-1; 7 nucleotides line up with TRBD1. Germline V CDR1 and CDR2: KGHSH, LQKENI. Trimming removed 3 bases from V and 0 bases from J; junction bases left unmatched: 11. CDR3 length: 18 residues. CDR3 nucleotide sequence: TGTGCCAGCTCACCGCGTACGAGAGGGGGCAGCTCCTACAATGAGCAGTTCTTC. Protein product: CASSPRTRGGSSYNEQFF.

The gene calls are TRBV9 and TRBJ1-1; a possible D gene is TRBD1 (5 bases). Germline V gene sequence: CDR1 SGDLS, CDR2 YYNGEE. The ends were cut back, 3 bases at V and 1 base at J, with 10 bases in the middle. The CDR3 length is 14 residues. Here the CDR3 DNA reads TGTGCCAGCAGCGGGACACTAAAGAACACTGAAGCTTTCTTT. This codes for CASSGTLKNTEAFF.

The chain employs TRBV6-5 and TRBJ1-1; D remains unclear. CDR3 size: 13 residues. The germline V and J ends were trimmed by 6 bases and 4 bases, with 12 bases remaining between them. Germline CDR1 MNHEY, CDR2 SVGAGI. CDR3 DNA: TGTGCCAGCAGCCGAACGGGGAGCACTGAAGCTTTCTTT. This sequence encodes CASSRTGSTEAFF.

V gene TRBV7-2 combines with J gene TRBJ2-6, with TRBD1 matching over 8 bases. V shed 3 bases and J 4 bases; nucleotides not matched to a gene: 5. CDR3 length equals 16 residues. Germline lookup yields CDR1 SGHTA and CDR2 FQGNSA. The CDR3 coding sequence is TGTGCCAGCAGCTTTAACCAGGGGGCCGGGGCCAACGTCCTGACTTTC. It specifies CASSFNQGAGANVLTF.